The T cell receptor beta chain described here comes from a study of cytomegalovirus exposure and HLA in healthy donors. Findings and limits, study-wide: The study dropped some indistinguishable V segments, TRBV6-2 and TRBV6-3 among them. Earlier findings revealed that most TCR beta V segments proved productive either about 87% or about 30% of the time.

About this clone itself: The target antigen is unknown.

The germline gives CDR1 SGHRS, CDR2 YFSETQ. V was trimmed by 4 bases and J by 7 bases, leaving 14 bases between them. The CDR3 runs 13 residues. The PCR ran on 60 Vbeta and 13 Jbeta primers. The protocol was immunoSEQ multiplex PCR, while the TCRdb copy is restricted to in-frame clones and leaves out a portion. There are around 190,000 clones in the sample, with roughly 0.98% held by the top ten. This sequence originates from a woman aged 25 to 39 in good health and CMV-seropositive. What was sequenced was PBMCs. The rearrangement links TRBV5-1 to TRBJ1-2; perhaps TRBD1 as D (6 bases). CDR3 DNA sequence: TGCGCCAGCAGCCAGGACAGTCGGATTGGCTACACCTTC. It translates to CASSQDSRIGYTF.